This T cell receptor beta chain was identified during a study of shared clonotypes between healthy human individuals. On sorted subsets, replicate PCRs used approximately 190 ng DNA, or 27,000 or so T cell genomes. The protocol was immunoSEQ multiplex PCR, while the TCRdb copy is restricted to in-frame clones and leaves out a portion. Of some 1 million clones listed, 70% to 80% are singletons. This clone was seen a handful of times. Its specificity is not known. Germline loops: CDR1 SGHRS, CDR2 YFSETQ. The CDR3 has 16 amino acids. The V and J ends lost 2 bases and 4 bases, in that order; junction bases with no gene match: 9. Whole-study findings and limits: The researchers took only blood, and tissue repertoires probably look different.

Sequencing was carried out using memory CD4+ T cells sorted from blood. Subset: CD45RA-negative fraction. The TCR sequence derives from a man between 18 and 35 years old in good health. The gene calls are TRBV5-1 and TRBJ2-3, with 8 bases that match TRBD1. The CDR3 coding sequence is TGCGCCAGCAGCTTTAATGGGCAGGGGGCTGCAGATACGCAGTATTTT. It codes for CASSFNGQGAADTQYF. The full variable domain, rest sourced from reference TRBV5-1 and TRBJ2-3, is KAGVTQTPRYLIKTRGQQVTLSCSPISGHRSVSWYQQTPGQGLQFLFEYFSETQRNKGNFPGRFSGRQFSNSRSEMNVSTLELGDSALYLCASSFNGQGAADTQYFGPGTRLTVL.